These 14 T cell receptor beta chains share one sample of origin, sequenced in a study of shared clonotypes between healthy human individuals. Assay used: immunoSEQ multiplex PCR; TCRdb lists only in-frame clones, some missing. The data hold more than 450,000 clones, with less than 85% observed a single time. The material sequenced was PBMCs. The receptors here all came from a middle-aged woman in good health. Some clones in this sample may be carry-over from other donors' samples.

The chain has TRBV2 and TRBJ2-1, with D unclear. CDR3 length equals 11 residues. V was cut by 4 bases and J by 8 bases, with 6 bases left in between. Germline CDR1 and CDR2: SNHLY and FYNNEI. CDR3 bases: TGTGCCAGCAGTGGTGTGTATGAGCAGTTCTTC. Protein: CASSGVYEQFF. The complete variable domain, with remaining parts taken from reference TRBV2 and TRBJ2-1, reads EPEVTQTPSHQVTQMGQEVILRCVPISNHLYFYWYRQILGQKVEFLVSFYNNEISEKSEIFDDQFSVERPDGSNFTLKIRSTKLEDSAMYFCASSGVYEQFFGPGTRLTVL.

The chain recombines TRBV19 with TRBJ2-1; 8 bases match TRBD2. Germline V lookup: CDR1 LNHDA, CDR2 SQIVND (reference sequence). Germline trimming cut 1 base from V and 4 bases from J; bases unmatched to any gene: 3. The CDR3 loop spans 15 amino acids. CDR3 DNA: TGTGCCAGTAGTATAGTAACGGGAGGGTACAATGAGCAGTTCTTC. It specifies CASSIVTGGYNEQFF.

The rearrangement joins TRBV6-6 to TRBJ1-3; 8 nucleotides match TRBD1. J gave up 4 bases and V 2 bases, and 4 bases lay outside the gene matches. Germline V gives CDR1 MNHNY, CDR2 SVGAGI (reference sequence). CDR3 size: 15 residues. CDR3 coding DNA: TGTGCCAGCAGTTACAGCAGGGGGCGGGGAAACACCATATATTTT. Translated: CASSYSRGRGNTIYF.

The chain uses TRBV5-1 and TRBJ1-2, with D unresolved. Trimming cost V 0 bases and J 0 bases, with 6 bases left between them. This CDR3 region has 14 residues. The germline gives CDR1 SGHRS, CDR2 YFSETQ. The CDR3 DNA reads TGCGCCAGCAGCTTGGAGTCAGCTAACTATGGCTACACCTTC. Translating gives CASSLESANYGYTF.

This sequence joins TRBV19 and TRBJ2-3; D is possibly TRBD1 (5 bases). Trimming left V 8 bases short and J 3 bases short, with 12 bases between. This CDR3 is built from 13 residues. Germline CDR1 and CDR2: LNHDA and SQIVND (reference sequence). CDR3 amino acids: CASRLKGTDTQYF. The CDR3 DNA sequence: TGTGCCAGTCGTCTAAAGGGGACAGATACGCAGTATTTT.

J is TRBJ1-2 and V is TRBV29-1; D not certain. Germline CDR1 is SQVTM and CDR2 is ANQGSEA. This CDR3 has 11 residues. V was clipped by 4 bases and J by 4 bases, with 7 bases between them. CDR3 loop: CSVAQIYGYTF. CDR3 coding DNA: TGCAGCGTTGCACAGATCTATGGCTACACCTTC.

This chain uses TRBV7-9 with TRBJ2-1; perhaps TRBD2 as D (6 bases). The germline CDR1 and CDR2 sequences are SEHNR and FQNEAQ (reference sequence). This CDR3 region has 17 residues. V dropped 3 bases and J dropped 0 bases, with 15 bases sitting between them. CDR3 sequence (DNA): TGTGCCAGCAGCTTCCCGGGACTTCTTGGCTCCTACAATGAGCAGTTCTTC. This gives the protein CASSFPGLLGSYNEQFF.

This chain connects TRBV6-5 to TRBJ2-7; unclear D gene. CDR3 length: 15 amino acids. Per germline, CDR1 MNHEY and CDR2 SVGAGI. Trimming took off 6 bases at V and 5 bases at J, with 20 bases between the two ends. Here the CDR3 reads CASSPAAESGHEQYF. For the CDR3, the DNA is TGTGCCAGCAGCCCCGCCGCCGAATCTGGCCACGAGCAGTACTTC.

The chain combines TRBV5-1 with TRBJ1-1; D is perhaps TRBD1 (6 bases). There are 14 residues in the CDR3. Looked up from germline, CDR1 is SGHRS and CDR2 is YFSETQ. V gave up 4 bases and J gave up 4 bases, with 14 bases separating them. The CDR3 loop reads CASSLKSGVTEAFF. CDR3 bases: TGCGCCAGCAGCCTAAAATCAGGGGTCACTGAAGCTTTCTTT.

The chain links TRBV18 to TRBJ2-7; D possibly corresponds to TRBD2 (6 bases). The V and J ends lost 6 bases and 8 bases respectively, with 14 bases between them. The CDR3 consists of 12 residues. Germline V gives CDR1 KGHSH, CDR2 LQKENI. The DNA for the CDR3 is TGTGCCAGCTCCGACCGGGACTGGCAGCAGTACTTC. Its translation is CASSDRDWQQYF.

This rearrangement joins TRBV5-1 to TRBJ2-1; 10 nucleotides agree with TRBD2. Trimming cost V 0 bases and J 9 bases; bases outside gene matches: 15. This CDR3 has 18 residues. Germline CDR1 and CDR2: SGHRS and YFSETQ. CDR3 in DNA: TGCGCCAGCAGCTTGGCCGGCTCTAGCGGGAGAAGCAGGGGTGAGCAGTTCTTC. Amino acids: CASSLAGSSGRSRGEQFF.

The rearrangement links TRBV5-6 to TRBJ2-1; D not resolved. Looked up from germline, CDR1 is SGHDT and CDR2 is YYEEEE. The CDR3 contains 13 residues. V lost 0 bases and J 6 bases, leaving 7 bases between the germline ends. For the CDR3, the DNA is TGTGCCAGCAGCTTGGATGGCGGCAATGAGCAGTTCTTC. It encodes CASSLDGGNEQFF. Full variable domain (missing parts from reference TRBV5-6 and TRBJ2-1): DAGVTQSPTHLIKTRGQQVTLRCSPKSGHDTVSWYQQALGQGPQFIFQYYEEEERQRGNFPDRFSGHQFPNYSSELNVNALLLGDSALYLCASSLDGGNEQFFGPGTRLTVL.

This chain connects TRBV6-4 to TRBJ2-7; D unresolved. The ends were cut back, 7 bases at V and 3 bases at J, with 4 bases in the middle. The CDR3 has 10 residues. In germline, CDR1 is MRHNA, CDR2 SNTAGT. CDR3 sequence: CASNRYEQYF. In DNA form, the CDR3 reads TGTGCCAGCAATCGCTACGAGCAGTACTTC.

This chain links TRBV11-2 with TRBJ2-3, with no clear D. CDR3 size: 14 residues. Looked up from germline, CDR1 is SGHAT and CDR2 is FQNNGV. The V end was cut by 0 bases, the J end by 2 bases, with 6 bases between. Written as DNA, the CDR3 is TGTGCCAGCAGCTTAGATCGACCCACAGATACGCAGTATTTT. This codes for CASSLDRPTDTQYF.